This entry is about one TCR beta chain. This entry is derived from a study of blood T cell repertoires in COVID-19. The germline V gene encodes CDR1 MDHEN and CDR2 SYDVKM. The CDR3 spans 12 residues. TCRdb's copy holds only in-frame clones and misses some; the assay was immunoSEQ multiplex PCR. The table lists 150,000 to 200,000 clones, 83% of them singletons. This sequence originates from a woman aged 65 to 85 with COVID-19, enrolled during active disease. The sample taken for sequencing was peripheral blood. The chain recombines TRBV28 with TRBJ2-5; D is unresolved. In DNA form, the CDR3 reads TGTGCAGTGGTCGATACCCGGGAGACCCAGTACTTC. It yields the protein CAVVDTRETQYF.